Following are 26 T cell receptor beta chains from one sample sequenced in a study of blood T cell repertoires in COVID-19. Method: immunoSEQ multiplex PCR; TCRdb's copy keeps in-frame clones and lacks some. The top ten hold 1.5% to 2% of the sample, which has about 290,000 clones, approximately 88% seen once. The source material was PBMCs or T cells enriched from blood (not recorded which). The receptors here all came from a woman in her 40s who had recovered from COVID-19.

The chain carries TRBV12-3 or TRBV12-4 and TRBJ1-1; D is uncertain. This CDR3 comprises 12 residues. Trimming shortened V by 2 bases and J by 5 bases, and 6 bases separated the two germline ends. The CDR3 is CASSLTRTEAFF. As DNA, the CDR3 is TGTGCCAGCAGTTTAACGAGGACTGAAGCTTTCTTT.

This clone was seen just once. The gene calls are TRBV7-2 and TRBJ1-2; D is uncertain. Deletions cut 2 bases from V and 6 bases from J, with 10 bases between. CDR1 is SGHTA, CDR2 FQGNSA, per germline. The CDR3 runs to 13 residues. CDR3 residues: CASSLRLSDGYTF. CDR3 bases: TGTGCCAGCAGCTTAAGATTAAGCGATGGCTACACCTTC.

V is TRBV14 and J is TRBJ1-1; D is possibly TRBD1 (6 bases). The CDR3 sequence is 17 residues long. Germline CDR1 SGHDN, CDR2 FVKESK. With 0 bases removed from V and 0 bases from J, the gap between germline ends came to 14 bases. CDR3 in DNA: TGTGCCAGCAGCCAAGAATCCACAGGGCTTATGAACACTGAAGCTTTCTTT. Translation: CASSQESTGLMNTEAFF.

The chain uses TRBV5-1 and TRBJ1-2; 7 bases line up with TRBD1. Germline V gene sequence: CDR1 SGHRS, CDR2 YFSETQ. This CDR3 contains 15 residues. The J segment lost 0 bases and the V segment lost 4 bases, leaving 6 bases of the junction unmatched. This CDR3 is CASSPGTVANYGYTF. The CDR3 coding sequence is TGCGCCAGCAGCCCAGGGACAGTAGCTAACTATGGCTACACCTTC. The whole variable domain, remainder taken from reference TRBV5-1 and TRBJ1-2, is KAGVTQTPRYLIKTRGQQVTLSCSPISGHRSVSWYQQTPGQGLQFLFEYFSETQRNKGNFPGRFSGRQFSNSRSEMNVSTLELGDSALYLCASSPGTVANYGYTFGSGTRLTVV.

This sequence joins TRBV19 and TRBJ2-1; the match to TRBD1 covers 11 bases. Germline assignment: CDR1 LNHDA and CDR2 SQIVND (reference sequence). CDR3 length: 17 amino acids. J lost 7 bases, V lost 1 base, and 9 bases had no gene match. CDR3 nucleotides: TGTGCCAGTAGTATAGGTGGTGGACAGGGGGCGTGGAATGAGCAGTTCTTC. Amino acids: CASSIGGGQGAWNEQFF.

In DNA, the CDR3 is TGTGCCAGCAGTTACGACCCCCGGGGACAGGGGGGGCTAATGGATGAGCAGTTCTTC. Translating gives CASSYDPRGQGGLMDEQFF. This chain links TRBV6-2 or TRBV6-3 with TRBJ2-1, with 11 nucleotides matching TRBD1. This CDR3 contains 19 residues. Germline values: CDR1 MNHEY, CDR2 SVGEGT. Trimming removed 2 bases from V and 8 bases from J; junction bases left unmatched: 17.

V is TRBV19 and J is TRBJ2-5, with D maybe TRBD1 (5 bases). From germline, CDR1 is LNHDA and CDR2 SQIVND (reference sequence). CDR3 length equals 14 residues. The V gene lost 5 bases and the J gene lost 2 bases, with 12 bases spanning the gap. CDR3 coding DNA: TGTGCCAGTAGTCCAACGACAGTGCAAGAGACCCAGTACTTC. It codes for CASSPTTVQETQYF.

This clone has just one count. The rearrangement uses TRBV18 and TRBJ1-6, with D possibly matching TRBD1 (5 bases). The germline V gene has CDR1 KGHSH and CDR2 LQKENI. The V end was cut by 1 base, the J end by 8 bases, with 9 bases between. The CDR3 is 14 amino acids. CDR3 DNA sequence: TGTGCCAGCTCACCACGGGGAGGGGATTCACCCCTCCACTTT. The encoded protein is CASSPRGGDSPLHF.

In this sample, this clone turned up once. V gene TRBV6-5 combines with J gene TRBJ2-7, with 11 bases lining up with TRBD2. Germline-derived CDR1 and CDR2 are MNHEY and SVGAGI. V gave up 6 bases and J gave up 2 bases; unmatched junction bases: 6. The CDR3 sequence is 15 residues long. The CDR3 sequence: CASSRTSGSPYEQYF. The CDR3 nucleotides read TGTGCCAGCAGCCGAACTAGCGGGAGCCCCTACGAGCAGTACTTC.

Here the CDR3 reads CASSQSPSTDTQYF. DNA for the CDR3: TGTGCCAGCAGCCAGTCGCCTAGCACAGATACGCAGTATTTT. This sequence joins TRBV7-2 and TRBJ2-3; D uncertain. Trimming removed 5 bases at V and 0 bases at J, with 9 bases between. The CDR3 contains 14 residues. CDR1 and CDR2 (germline): SGHTA, FQGNSA.

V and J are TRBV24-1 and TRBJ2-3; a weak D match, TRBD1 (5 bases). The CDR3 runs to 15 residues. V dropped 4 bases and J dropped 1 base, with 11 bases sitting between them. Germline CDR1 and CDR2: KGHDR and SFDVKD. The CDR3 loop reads CATSDRDSRTDTQYF. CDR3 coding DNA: TGTGCCACCAGTGACCGAGACAGCCGCACAGATACGCAGTATTTT.

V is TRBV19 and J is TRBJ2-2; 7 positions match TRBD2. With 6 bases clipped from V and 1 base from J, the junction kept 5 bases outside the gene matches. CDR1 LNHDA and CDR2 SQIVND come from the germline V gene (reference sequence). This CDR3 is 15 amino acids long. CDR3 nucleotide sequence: TGTGCCAGTAGGGGGCTAGCGGTGAACACCGGGGAGCTGTTTTTT. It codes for CASRGLAVNTGELFF.

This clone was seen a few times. CDR3 sequence reads: CASRLAGSQETQYF. The CDR3 nucleotides read TGCGCCAGCAGATTAGCGGGGTCCCAAGAGACCCAGTACTTC. V is TRBV5-1 and J is TRBJ2-5, with 8 positions matching TRBD2. The length of the CDR3 is 14 residues. Germline values: CDR1 SGHRS, CDR2 YFSETQ. The J segment lost 1 base and the V segment lost 5 bases, leaving 4 bases of the junction unmatched.

CDR3 protein: CAISGTSGSNEQYF. The CDR3 DNA reads as TGTGCCATCAGTGGGACTAGCGGGAGCAACGAGCAGTACTTC. This chain links TRBV10-3 with TRBJ2-7; TRBD2 matches at 13 bases. Germline values: CDR1 ENHRY, CDR2 SYGVKD. V lost 4 bases, J lost 5 bases, and 2 bases stayed unmatched. The CDR3 length is 14 residues.

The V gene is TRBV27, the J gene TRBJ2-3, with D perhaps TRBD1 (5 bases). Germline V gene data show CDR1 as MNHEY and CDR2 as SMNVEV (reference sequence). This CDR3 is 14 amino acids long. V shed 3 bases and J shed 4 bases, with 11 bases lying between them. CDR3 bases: TGTGCCAGCAGTTTCGTCAGGGTGTCAGATACGCAGTATTTT. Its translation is CASSFVRVSDTQYF.

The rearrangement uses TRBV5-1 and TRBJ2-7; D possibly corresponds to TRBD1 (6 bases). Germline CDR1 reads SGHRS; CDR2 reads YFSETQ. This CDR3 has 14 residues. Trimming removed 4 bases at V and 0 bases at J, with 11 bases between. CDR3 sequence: CASSADSNSYEQYF. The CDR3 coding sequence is TGCGCCAGCAGCGCGGACAGTAACTCCTACGAGCAGTACTTC. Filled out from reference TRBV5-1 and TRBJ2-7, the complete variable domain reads KAGVTQTPRYLIKTRGQQVTLSCSPISGHRSVSWYQQTPGQGLQFLFEYFSETQRNKGNFPGRFSGRQFSNSRSEMNVSTLELGDSALYLCASSADSNSYEQYFGPGTRLTVT.

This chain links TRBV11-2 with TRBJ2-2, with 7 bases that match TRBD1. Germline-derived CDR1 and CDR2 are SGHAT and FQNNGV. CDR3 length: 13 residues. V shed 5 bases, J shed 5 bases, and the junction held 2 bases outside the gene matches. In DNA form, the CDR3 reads TGTGCCAGCAGCATGACAGGGACCGGGGAGCTGTTTTTT. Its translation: CASSMTGTGELFF.

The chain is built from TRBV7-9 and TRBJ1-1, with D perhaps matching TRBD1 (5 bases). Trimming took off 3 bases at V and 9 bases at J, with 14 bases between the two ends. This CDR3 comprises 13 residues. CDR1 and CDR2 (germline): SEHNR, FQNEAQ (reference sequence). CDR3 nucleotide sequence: TGTGCCAGCAGCTTGGAGGGGCAAACTCAAGCTTTCTTT. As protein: CASSLEGQTQAFF. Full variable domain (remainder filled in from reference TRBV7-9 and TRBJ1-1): DTGVSQNPRHKITKRGQNVTFRCDPISEHNRLYWYRQTLGQGPEFLTYFQNEAQLEKSRLLSDRFSAERPKGSFSTLEIQRTEQGDSAMYLCASSLEGQTQAFFGQGTRLTVV.

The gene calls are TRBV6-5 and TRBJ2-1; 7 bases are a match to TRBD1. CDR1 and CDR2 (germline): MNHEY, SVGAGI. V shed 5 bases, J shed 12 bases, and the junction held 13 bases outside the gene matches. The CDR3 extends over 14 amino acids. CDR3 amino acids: CASSTSGSGGRQFF. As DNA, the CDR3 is TGTGCCAGCAGTACGTCTGGGTCAGGGGGTCGGCAGTTCTTC.

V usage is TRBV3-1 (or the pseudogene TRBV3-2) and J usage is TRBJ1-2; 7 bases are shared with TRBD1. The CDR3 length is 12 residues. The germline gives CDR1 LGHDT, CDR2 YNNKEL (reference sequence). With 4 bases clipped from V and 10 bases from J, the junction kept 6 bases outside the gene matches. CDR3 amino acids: CASSPSTGTYTF. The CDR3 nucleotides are TGTGCCAGCAGCCCCTCGACAGGGACCTACACCTTC.

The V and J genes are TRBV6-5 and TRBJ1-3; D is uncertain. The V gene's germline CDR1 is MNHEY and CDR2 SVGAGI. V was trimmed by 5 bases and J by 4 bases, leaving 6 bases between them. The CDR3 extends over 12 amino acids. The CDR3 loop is CASSPVGNTIYF. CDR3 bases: TGTGCCAGCAGTCCCGTGGGAAACACCATATATTTT.

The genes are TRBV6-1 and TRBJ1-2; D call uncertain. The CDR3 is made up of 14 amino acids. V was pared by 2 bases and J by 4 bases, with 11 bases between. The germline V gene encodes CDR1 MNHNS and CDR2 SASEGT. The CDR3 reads CASSEYAHGYGYTF. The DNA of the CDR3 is TGTGCCAGCAGTGAATACGCACATGGCTATGGCTACACCTTC.

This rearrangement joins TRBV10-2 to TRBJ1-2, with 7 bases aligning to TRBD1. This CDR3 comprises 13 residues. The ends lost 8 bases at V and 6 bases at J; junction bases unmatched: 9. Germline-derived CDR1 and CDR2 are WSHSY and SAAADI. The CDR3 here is CASSWGQGDGYTF. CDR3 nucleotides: TGCGCCAGCTCTTGGGGCCAGGGGGATGGCTACACCTTC.

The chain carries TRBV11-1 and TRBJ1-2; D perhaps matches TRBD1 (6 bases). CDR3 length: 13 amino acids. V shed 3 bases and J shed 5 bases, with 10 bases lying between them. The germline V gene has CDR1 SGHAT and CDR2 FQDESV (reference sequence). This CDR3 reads CASSFGQLYGYTF. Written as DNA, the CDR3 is TGTGCCAGCAGCTTCGGACAGCTATATGGCTACACCTTC.

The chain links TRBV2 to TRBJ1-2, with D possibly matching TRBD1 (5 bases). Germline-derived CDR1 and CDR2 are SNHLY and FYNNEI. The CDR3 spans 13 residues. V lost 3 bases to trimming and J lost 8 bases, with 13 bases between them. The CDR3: CASSDQGLSGYTF. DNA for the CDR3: TGTGCCAGCAGTGACCAGGGACTGTCCGGCTACACCTTC.

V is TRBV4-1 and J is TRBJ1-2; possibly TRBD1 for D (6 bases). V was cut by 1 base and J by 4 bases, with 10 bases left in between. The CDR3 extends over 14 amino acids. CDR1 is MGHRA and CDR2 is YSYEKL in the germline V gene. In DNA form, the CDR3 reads TGCGCCAGCAGCCAAGTAGGGGGTTTCTATGGCTACACCTTC. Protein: CASSQVGGFYGYTF.